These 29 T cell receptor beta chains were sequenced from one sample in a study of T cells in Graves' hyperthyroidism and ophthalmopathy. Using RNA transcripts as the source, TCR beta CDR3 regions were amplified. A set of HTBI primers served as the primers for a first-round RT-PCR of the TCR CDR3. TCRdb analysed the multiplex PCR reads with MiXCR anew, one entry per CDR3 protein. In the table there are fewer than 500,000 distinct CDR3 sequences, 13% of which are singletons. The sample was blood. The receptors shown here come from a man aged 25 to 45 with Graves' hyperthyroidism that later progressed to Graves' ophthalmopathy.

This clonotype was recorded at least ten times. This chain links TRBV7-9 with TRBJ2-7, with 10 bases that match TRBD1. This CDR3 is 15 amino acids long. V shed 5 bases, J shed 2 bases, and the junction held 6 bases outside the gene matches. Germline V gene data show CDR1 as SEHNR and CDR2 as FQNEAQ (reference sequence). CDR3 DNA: TGTGCCAGCAGCCCCCTGGGACAGGGGACCTACGAGCAGTACTTC. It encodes CASSPLGQGTYEQYF.

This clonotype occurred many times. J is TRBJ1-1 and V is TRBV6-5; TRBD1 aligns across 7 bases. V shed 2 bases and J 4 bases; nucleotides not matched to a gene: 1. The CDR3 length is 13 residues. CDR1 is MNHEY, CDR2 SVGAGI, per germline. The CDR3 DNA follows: TGTGCCAGCAGTTACGCAGGGGGCACTGAAGCTTTCTTT. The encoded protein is CASSYAGGTEAFF.

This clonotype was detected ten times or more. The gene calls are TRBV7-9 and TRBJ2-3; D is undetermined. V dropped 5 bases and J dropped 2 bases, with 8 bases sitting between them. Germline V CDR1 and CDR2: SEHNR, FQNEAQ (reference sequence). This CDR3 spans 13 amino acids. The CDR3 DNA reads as TGTGCCAGCAGCGCGAGGAACACAGATACGCAGTATTTT. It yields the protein CASSARNTDTQYF.

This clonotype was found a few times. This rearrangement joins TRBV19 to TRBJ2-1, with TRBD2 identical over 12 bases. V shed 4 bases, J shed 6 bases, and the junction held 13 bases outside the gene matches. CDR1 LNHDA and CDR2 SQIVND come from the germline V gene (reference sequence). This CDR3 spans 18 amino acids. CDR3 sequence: CASSTRTSGASRVNEQFF. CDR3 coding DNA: TGTGCCAGTAGTACCCGGACTAGCGGGGCCTCCCGGGTCAATGAGCAGTTCTTC.

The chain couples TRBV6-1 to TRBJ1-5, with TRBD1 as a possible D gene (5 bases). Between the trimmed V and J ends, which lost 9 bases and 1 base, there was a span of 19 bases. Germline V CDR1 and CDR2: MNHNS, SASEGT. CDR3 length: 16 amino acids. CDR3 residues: CASQRGRAGSNQPQHF. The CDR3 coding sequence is TGTGCCAGTCAAAGGGGACGGGCGGGAAGCAATCAGCCCCAGCATTTT.

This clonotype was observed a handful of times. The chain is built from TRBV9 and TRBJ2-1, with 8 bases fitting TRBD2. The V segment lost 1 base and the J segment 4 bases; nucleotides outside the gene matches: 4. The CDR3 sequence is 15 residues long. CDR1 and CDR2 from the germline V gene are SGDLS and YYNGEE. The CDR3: CASSVRIAGYNEQFF. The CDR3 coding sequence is TGTGCCAGCAGCGTAAGAATAGCGGGGTACAATGAGCAGTTCTTC.

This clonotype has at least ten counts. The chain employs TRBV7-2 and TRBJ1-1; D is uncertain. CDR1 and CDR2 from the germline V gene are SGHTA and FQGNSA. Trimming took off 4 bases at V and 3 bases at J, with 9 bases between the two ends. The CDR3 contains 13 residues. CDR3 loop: CASSYLWDTEAFF. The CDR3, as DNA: TGTGCCAGCAGCTACCTCTGGGACACTGAAGCTTTCTTT.

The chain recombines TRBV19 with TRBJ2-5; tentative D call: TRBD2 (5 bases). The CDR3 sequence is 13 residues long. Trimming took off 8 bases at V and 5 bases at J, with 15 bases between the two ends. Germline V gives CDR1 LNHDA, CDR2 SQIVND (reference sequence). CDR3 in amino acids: CASEGSMGETQYF. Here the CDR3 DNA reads TGTGCCAGTGAGGGCTCGATGGGGGAGACCCAGTACTTC.

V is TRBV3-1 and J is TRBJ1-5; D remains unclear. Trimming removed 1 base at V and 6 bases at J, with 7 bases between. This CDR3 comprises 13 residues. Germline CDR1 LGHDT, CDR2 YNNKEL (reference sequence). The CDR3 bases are TGTGCCAGCAGCCAAGGTACAGTTCAGCCCCAGCATTTT. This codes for CASSQGTVQPQHF.

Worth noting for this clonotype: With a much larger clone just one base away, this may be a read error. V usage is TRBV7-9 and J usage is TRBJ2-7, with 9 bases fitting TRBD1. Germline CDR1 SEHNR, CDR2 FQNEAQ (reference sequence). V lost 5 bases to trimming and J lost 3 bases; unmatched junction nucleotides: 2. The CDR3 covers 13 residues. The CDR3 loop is CASSGTGYYEQYF. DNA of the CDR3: TGTGCCAGCAGCGGGACAGGGTACTACGAGCAGTACTTC.

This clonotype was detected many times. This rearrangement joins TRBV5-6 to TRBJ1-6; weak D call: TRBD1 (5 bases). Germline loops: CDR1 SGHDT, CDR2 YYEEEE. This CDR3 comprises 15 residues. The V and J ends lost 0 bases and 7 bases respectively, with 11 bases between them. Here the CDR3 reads CASSLGQGWNSPLHF. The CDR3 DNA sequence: TGTGCCAGCAGCTTGGGGCAGGGTTGGAATTCACCCCTCCACTTT.

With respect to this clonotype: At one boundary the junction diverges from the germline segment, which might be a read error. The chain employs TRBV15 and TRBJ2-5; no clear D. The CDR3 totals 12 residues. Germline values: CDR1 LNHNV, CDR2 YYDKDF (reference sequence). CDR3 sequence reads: CVTSRDFETQYF. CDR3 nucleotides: TGTGTCACCAGCAGAGATTTCGAGACCCAGTACTTC.

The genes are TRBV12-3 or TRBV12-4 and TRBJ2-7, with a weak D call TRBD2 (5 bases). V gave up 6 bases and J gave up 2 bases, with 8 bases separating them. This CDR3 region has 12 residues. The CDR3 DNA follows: TGTGCCAGCAGACGAGGGACCTACGAGCAGTACTTC. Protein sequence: CASRRGTYEQYF.

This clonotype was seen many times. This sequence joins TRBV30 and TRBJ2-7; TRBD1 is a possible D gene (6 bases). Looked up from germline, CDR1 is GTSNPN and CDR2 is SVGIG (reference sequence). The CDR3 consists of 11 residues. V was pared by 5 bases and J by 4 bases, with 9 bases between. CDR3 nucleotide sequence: TGTGCCTGGGAGACAGGTTACGAGCAGTACTTC. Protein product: CAWETGYEQYF.

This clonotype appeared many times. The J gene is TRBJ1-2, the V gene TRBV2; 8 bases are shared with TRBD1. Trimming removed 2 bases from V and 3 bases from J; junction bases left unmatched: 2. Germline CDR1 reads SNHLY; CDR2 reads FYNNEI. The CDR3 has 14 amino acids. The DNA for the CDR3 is TGTGCCAGCAGTGAACAGGGGGCTTACTATGGCTACACCTTC. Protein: CASSEQGAYYGYTF.

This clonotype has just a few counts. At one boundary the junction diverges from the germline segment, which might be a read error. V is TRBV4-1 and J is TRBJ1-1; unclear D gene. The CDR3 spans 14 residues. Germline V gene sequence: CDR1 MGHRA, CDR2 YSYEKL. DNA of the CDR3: TGCGCCAGCAGCCAAGTGTCTAGGAACAATGAAGCTTTCTTT. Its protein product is CASSQVSRNNEAFF.

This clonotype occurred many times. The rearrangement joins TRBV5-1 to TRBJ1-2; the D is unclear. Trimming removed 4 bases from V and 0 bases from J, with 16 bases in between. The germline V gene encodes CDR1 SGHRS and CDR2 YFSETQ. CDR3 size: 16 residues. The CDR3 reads CASSVRGGVANYGYTF. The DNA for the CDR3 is TGCGCCAGCAGCGTCCGAGGCGGGGTAGCTAACTATGGCTACACCTTC.

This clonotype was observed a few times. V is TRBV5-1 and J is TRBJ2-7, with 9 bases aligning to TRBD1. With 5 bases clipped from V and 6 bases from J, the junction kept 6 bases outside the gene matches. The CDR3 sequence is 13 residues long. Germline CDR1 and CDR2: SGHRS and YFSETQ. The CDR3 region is CASRWGQGGEQYF. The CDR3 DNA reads TGCGCCAGCAGGTGGGGACAGGGAGGCGAGCAGTACTTC.

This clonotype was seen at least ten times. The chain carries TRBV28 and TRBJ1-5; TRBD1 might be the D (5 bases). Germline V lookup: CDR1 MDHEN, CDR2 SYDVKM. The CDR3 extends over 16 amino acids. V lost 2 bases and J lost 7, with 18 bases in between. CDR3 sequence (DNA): TGTGCCAGCAGTTTACCAGACAGATACCAAGAACAGCCCCAGCATTTT. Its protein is CASSLPDRYQEQPQHF.

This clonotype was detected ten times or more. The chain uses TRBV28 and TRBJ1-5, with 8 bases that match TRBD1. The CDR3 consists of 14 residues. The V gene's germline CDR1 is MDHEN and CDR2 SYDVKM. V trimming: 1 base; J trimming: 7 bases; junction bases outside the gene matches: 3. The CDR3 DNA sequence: TGTGCCAGCAGTTTATTAACAGGGGGGCAGCCCCAGCATTTT. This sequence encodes CASSLLTGGQPQHF.

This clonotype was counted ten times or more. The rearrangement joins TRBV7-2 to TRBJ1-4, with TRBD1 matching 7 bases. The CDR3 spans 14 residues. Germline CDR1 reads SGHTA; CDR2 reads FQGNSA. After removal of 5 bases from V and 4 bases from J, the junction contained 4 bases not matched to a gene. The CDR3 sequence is CASSGDSFNEKLFF. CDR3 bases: TGTGCCAGCAGCGGGGACAGCTTTAATGAAAAACTGTTTTTT. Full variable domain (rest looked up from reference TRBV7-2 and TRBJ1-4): GAGVSQSPSNKVTEKGKDVELRCDPISGHTALYWYRQSLGQGLEFLIYFQGNSAPDKSGLPSDRFSAERTGGSVSTLTIQRTQQEDSAVYLCASSGDSFNEKLFFGSGTQLSVL.

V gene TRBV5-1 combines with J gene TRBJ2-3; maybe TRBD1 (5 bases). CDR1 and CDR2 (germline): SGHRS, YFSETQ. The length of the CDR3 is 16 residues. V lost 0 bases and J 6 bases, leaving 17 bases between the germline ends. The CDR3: CASSLVTGPIDDTQYF. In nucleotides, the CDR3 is TGCGCCAGCAGCTTGGTTACAGGCCCGATAGATGATACGCAGTATTTT.

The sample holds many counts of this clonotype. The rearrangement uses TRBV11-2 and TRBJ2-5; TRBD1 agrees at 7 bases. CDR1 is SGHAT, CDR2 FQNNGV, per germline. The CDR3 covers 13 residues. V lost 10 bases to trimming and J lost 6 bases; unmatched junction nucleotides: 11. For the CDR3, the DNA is TGTGCCACCCGGGACAGAGGGATGAAGACCCAGTACTTC. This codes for CATRDRGMKTQYF.

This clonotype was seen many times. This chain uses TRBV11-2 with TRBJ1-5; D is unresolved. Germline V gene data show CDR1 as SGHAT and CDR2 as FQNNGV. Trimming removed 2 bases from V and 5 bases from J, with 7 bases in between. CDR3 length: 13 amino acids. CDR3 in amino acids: CASSLTGYQPQHF. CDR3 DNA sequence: TGTGCCAGCAGCTTAACGGGGTATCAGCCCCAGCATTTT.

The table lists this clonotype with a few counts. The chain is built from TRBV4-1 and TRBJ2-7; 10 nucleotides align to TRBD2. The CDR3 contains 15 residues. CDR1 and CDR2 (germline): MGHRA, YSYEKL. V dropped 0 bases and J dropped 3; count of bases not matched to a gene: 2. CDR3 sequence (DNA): TGCGCCAGCAGCCAAGAGAGGACTAGCGGCTACGAGCAGTACTTC. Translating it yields CASSQERTSGYEQYF.

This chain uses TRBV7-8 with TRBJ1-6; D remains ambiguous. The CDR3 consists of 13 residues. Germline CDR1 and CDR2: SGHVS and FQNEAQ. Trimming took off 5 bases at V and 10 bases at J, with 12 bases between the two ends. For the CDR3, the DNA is TGTGCCAGCAGCACCGGACCTGCCTCACCCCTCCACTTT. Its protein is CASSTGPASPLHF.

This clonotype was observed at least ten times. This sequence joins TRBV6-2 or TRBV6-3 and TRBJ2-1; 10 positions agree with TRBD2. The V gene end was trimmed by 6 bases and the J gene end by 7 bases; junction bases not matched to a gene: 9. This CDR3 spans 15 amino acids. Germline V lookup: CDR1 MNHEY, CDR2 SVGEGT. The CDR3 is CASRPAGGPGNEQFF. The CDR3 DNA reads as TGTGCCAGCAGACCAGCGGGGGGGCCTGGGAATGAGCAGTTCTTC.

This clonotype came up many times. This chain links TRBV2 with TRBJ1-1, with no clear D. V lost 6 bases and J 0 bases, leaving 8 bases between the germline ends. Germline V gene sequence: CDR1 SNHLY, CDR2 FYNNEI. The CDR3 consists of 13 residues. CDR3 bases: TGTGCCAGCAGGCAGTACATGAACACTGAAGCTTTCTTT. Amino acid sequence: CASRQYMNTEAFF.

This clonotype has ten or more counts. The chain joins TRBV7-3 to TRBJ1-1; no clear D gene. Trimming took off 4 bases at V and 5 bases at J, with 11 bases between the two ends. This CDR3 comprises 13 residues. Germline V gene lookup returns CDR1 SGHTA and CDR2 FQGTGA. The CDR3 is CASSCGPRTEAFF. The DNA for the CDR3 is TGTGCCAGCAGCTGCGGGCCGCGAACTGAAGCTTTCTTT.